This T cell receptor beta chain was found in a study of Ad26.COV2.S vaccination and SARS-CoV-2 variants. Study-wide results and caveats: An underestimation of total T cell responses may have resulted from the TCR breadth and depth analyses.

As for treatment: roughly 20 received Ad26.COV2.S at low or high dose, single or two shots; about five received placebo; per-sample allocation not given. It was on day 63 after the first vaccine or placebo injection that samples were taken. As to this clone: The antigen remains unidentified.

Sequencing used immunoSEQ multiplex PCR; TCRdb keeps in-frame clones, though not all of them. The data hold around 450,000 clones, with around 90% observed a single time. The sequencing used peripheral blood, collected in a trial of Ad26.COV2.S vaccine versus placebo. This clonotype originated in a person aged 18-65 years who received the Ad26.COV2.S COVID-19 vaccine or a placebo.

CDR3 in DNA: TGCGCCAGCAGCTTTAGTGGGGCTCTGAGCTCCTACAATGAGCAGTTCTTC. This gives the protein CASSFSGALSSYNEQFF. The J gene is TRBJ2-1, the V gene TRBV4-1, with D perhaps TRBD1 (5 bases). V was cut by 5 bases and J by 0 bases, with 17 bases left in between. From germline, CDR1 is MGHRA and CDR2 YSYEKL. This CDR3 is built from 17 residues.